This TCR beta chain was sequenced during a study of cytomegalovirus exposure and HLA in healthy donors. The V segment lost 7 bases and the J segment 5 bases; nucleotides outside the gene matches: 11. Per the germline V gene, CDR1 is MNHNS and CDR2 is SASEGT. CDR3 length: 14 residues. The PCR had 60 Vbeta and 13 Jbeta primers. Libraries were prepared by immunoSEQ multiplex PCR; TCRdb keeps only in-frame clonotypes and omits some of them. The data show about 150,000 clones, around 72% seen once. This sequence joins TRBV6-1 and TRBJ2-7; 7 nucleotides match TRBD1. The TCR originated in a man in his late teens or twenties in good health and CMV-seropositive. The material sequenced was PBMCs. The CDR3 nucleotides read TGTGCCAGCAAAGTAAAGCAGGGGGTCCACGAGCAGTACTTC. Residues: CASKVKQGVHEQYF.